What follows are 24 T cell receptor beta chains derived from one specimen sequenced in a study of human T cells and chemical hapten exposure. Time point noted: patch test 3, about 24 weeks after DPC sensitization. Treatment: therapeutic diphenylcyclopropenone sensitization with weekly scalp DPC. TCRdb re-called the RACE reads with MiXCR, one entry per CDR3 protein. The data show about 190,000 distinct CDR3 sequences, approximately 24% seen once. The specimen comprised whole blood, sampled in connection with sensitization to the hapten diphenylcyclopropenone (DPC). The source of these receptors is a woman between 40 and 50 years old with alopecia areata. Some clones in this sample may be carry-over from other donors' samples.

The chain employs TRBV9 and TRBJ2-1; 14 bases line up with TRBD2. The V segment lost 3 bases and the J segment 4 bases; nucleotides outside the gene matches: 9. CDR1 and CDR2 (germline): SGDLS, YYNGEE. CDR3 length: 18 residues. The CDR3 sequence is CASSAVWTSGRTYNEQFF. The CDR3 DNA sequence: TGTGCCAGCAGCGCCGTCTGGACTAGCGGGAGGACTTACAATGAGCAGTTCTTC. The full variable domain, rest sourced from reference TRBV9 and TRBJ2-1, is DSGVTQTPKHLITATGQRVTLRCSPRSGDLSVYWYQQSLDQGLQFLIQYYNGEERAKGNILERFSAQQFPDLHSELNLSSLELGDSALYFCASSAVWTSGRTYNEQFFGPGTRLTVL.

Only a few counts were recorded for this clonotype. The rearrangement uses TRBV5-4 and TRBJ2-3, with 7 bases identical to TRBD1. CDR1 is SGHNT, CDR2 YYREEE, per germline (reference sequence). The J segment lost 5 bases and the V segment lost 0 bases, leaving 6 bases of the junction unmatched. The CDR3 sequence is 15 residues long. This CDR3 reads CASSLDNRGIDTQYF. The CDR3 region has the DNA TGTGCCAGCAGCTTGGATAACAGGGGTATAGATACGCAGTATTTT. The full variable domain, with the rest looked up from reference TRBV5-4 and TRBJ2-3, is ETGVTQSPTHLIKTRGQQVTLRCSSQSGHNTVSWYQQALGQGPQFIFQYYREEENGRGNFPPRFSGLQFPNYSSELNVNALELDDSALYLCASSLDNRGIDTQYFGPGTRLTVL.

This clonotype was counted at least ten times. The gene calls are TRBV28 and TRBJ1-1, with D possibly TRBD1 on 6 matching bases. V was clipped by 5 bases and J by 10 bases, with 17 bases between them. Germline V CDR1 and CDR2: MDHEN, SYDVKM. CDR3 length: 13 amino acids. CDR3: CASSNIQGSGAFF. The CDR3 nucleotides are TGTGCCAGCAGTAATATACAGGGATCAGGAGCTTTCTTT.

Only one count was recorded for this clonotype. Here the CDR3 reads CASSLVGQGRPNEQFF. CDR3 nucleotide sequence: TGTGCCAGCAGCTTAGTCGGGCAGGGTCGGCCCAATGAGCAGTTCTTC. V and J are TRBV7-2 and TRBJ2-1, with D possibly matching TRBD1 (5 bases). Germline V lookup: CDR1 SGHTA, CDR2 FQGNSA. V lost 1 base, J lost 6 bases, and 16 bases lay in between. The length of the CDR3 is 16 residues.

The rearrangement joins TRBV10-3 to TRBJ2-1, with 7 bases aligning to TRBD1. V gave up 6 bases and J gave up 8 bases; unmatched junction bases: 1. Germline-derived CDR1 and CDR2 are ENHRY and SYGVKD. The CDR3 extends over 11 amino acids. CDR3 residues: CAIRTGDEQFF. CDR3 coding DNA: TGTGCCATCAGAACAGGGGATGAGCAGTTCTTC.

This clonotype has just a few counts. The V and J genes are TRBV7-8 and TRBJ2-1; D is unresolved. The CDR3 runs 16 residues. V shed 3 bases and J shed 8 bases, with 20 bases lying between them. Germline V gene lookup returns CDR1 SGHVS and CDR2 FQNEAQ. The CDR3 spells CASSLGPVVQADEQFF. In DNA form, the CDR3 reads TGTGCCAGCAGCTTGGGTCCTGTTGTCCAAGCTGATGAGCAGTTCTTC. Full variable domain (missing parts from reference TRBV7-8 and TRBJ2-1): GAGVSQSPRYKVAKRGQDVALRCDPISGHVSLFWYQQALGQGPEFLTYFQNEAQLDKSGLPSDRFFAERPEGSVSTLKIQRTQQEDSAVYLCASSLGPVVQADEQFFGPGTRLTVL.

This chain links TRBV7-9 with TRBJ1-1; the D gene is possibly TRBD1 (6 bases). The CDR3 has 13 amino acids. Germline values: CDR1 SEHNR, CDR2 FQNEAQ (reference sequence). V was trimmed by 2 bases and J by 3 bases, leaving 7 bases between them. CDR3 sequence reads: CASSLSGDTEAFF. The CDR3 DNA is TGTGCCAGCAGCTTATCAGGGGACACTGAAGCTTTCTTT.

The chain employs TRBV4-2 and TRBJ2-7; D may be TRBD1 (6 bases). CDR1 is LGHNA, CDR2 YNFKEQ, per germline. With 2 bases removed from V and 0 bases from J, the gap between germline ends came to 14 bases. The CDR3 loop spans 16 amino acids. CDR3 protein: CASSQPDRPNSYEQYF. Written as DNA, the CDR3 is TGTGCCAGCAGCCAACCAGACAGGCCGAACTCCTACGAGCAGTACTTC.

The chain uses TRBV20-1 and TRBJ2-2; D is perhaps TRBD1 (8 bases). CDR3 length equals 15 residues. The V and J ends lost 6 bases and 1 base respectively, with 15 bases between them. The V gene's germline CDR1 is DFQATT and CDR2 SNEGSKA (reference sequence). The CDR3 DNA reads as TGCAGTGCCTTGGGGGGGACAGGGAACACCGGGGAGCTGTTTTTT. Translating it yields CSALGGTGNTGELFF.

This clonotype occurred a few times. This chain uses TRBV28 with TRBJ2-7; TRBD1 matches 7 bases. V shed 7 bases and J 2 bases; nucleotides not matched to a gene: 11. Germline V CDR1 and CDR2: MDHEN, SYDVKM. There are 15 residues in the CDR3. The CDR3 reads CASTSPRDRTYEQYF. The DNA for the CDR3 is TGTGCCAGCACGTCCCCCCGGGACAGAACCTACGAGCAGTACTTC.

The chain has TRBV7-6 and TRBJ2-3; 9 positions match TRBD2. Germline V CDR1 and CDR2: SGHVS, FNYEAQ. The J segment lost 6 bases and the V segment lost 5 bases, leaving 15 bases of the junction unmatched. The CDR3 spans 17 residues. The CDR3 spells CASSPLLAGVPRDTQYF. The CDR3 bases are TGTGCCAGCAGCCCACTACTAGCGGGTGTACCGCGGGATACGCAGTATTTT.

The rearrangement uses TRBV10-3 and TRBJ1-1; D perhaps matches TRBD1 (6 bases). V was cut by 4 bases and J by 3 bases, with 18 bases left in between. The CDR3 is 16 residues long. Germline V gene sequence: CDR1 ENHRY, CDR2 SYGVKD. DNA of the CDR3: TGTGCCATCAGTGGACAGGCGAATGGGGTGGACACTGAAGCTTTCTTT. This translates into CAISGQANGVDTEAFF.

A few counts support this clonotype. The chain employs TRBV18 and TRBJ2-7, with 12 bases matching TRBD1. Looked up from germline, CDR1 is KGHSH and CDR2 is LQKENI. The CDR3 sequence is 16 residues long. Trimming removed 1 base from V and 5 bases from J; junction bases left unmatched: 6. CDR3 sequence (DNA): TGTGCCAGCTCACCACTGTTGGGACAGGGGGCCCACGAGCAGTACTTC. Its translation: CASSPLLGQGAHEQYF.

The chain links TRBV7-2 to TRBJ2-2, with 12 bases that match TRBD2. The length of the CDR3 is 17 residues. Germline trimming cut 0 bases from V and 7 bases from J; bases unmatched to any gene: 6. CDR1 is SGHTA and CDR2 is FQGNSA in the germline V gene. The DNA of the CDR3 is TGTGCCAGCAGCTTAGCGTGGACTAGCGGGGCGCGCGGGGAGCTGTTTTTT. Amino acids: CASSLAWTSGARGELFF.

This clonotype was seen more than once but under ten times. The chain is built from TRBV6-2 or TRBV6-3 and TRBJ2-3; D possibly corresponds to TRBD2 (6 bases). The CDR3 sequence is 15 residues long. V was trimmed by 4 bases and J by 5 bases, leaving 16 bases between them. Germline V gene lookup returns CDR1 MNHEY and CDR2 SVGEGT. The CDR3 DNA is TGTGCCAGCAGTTTTGCACGGGAGTCGGGAGATACGCAGTATTTT. Its translation is CASSFARESGDTQYF.

This chain joins TRBV5-1 and TRBJ1-1; 8 nucleotides align to TRBD1. The CDR3 length is 15 residues. The trim removed 3 bases at V and 5 bases at J, leaving 9 bases unmatched. The V gene's germline CDR1 is SGHRS and CDR2 YFSETQ. CDR3 in DNA: TGCGCCAGCAGCTCAGGATACACAGGGGGAACTGAAGCTTTCTTT. This sequence encodes CASSSGYTGGTEAFF.

The V call is TRBV28, the J call TRBJ1-1; no reliable D call. Trimming shortened V by 6 bases and J by 6 bases, and 11 bases separated the two germline ends. CDR3 length: 12 amino acids. CDR1 and CDR2 from the germline V gene are MDHEN and SYDVKM. The CDR3 protein is CASSPLRPEAFF. The CDR3 coding sequence is TGTGCCAGCAGCCCCTTACGGCCTGAAGCTTTCTTT.

This rearrangement joins TRBV7-6 to TRBJ2-1; 10 bases match TRBD2. This CDR3 spans 15 amino acids. Germline V lookup: CDR1 SGHVS, CDR2 FNYEAQ. The trim removed 4 bases at V and 6 bases at J, leaving 6 bases unmatched. CDR3 amino acids: CASSSPLAGLNEQFF. The CDR3, as DNA: TGTGCCAGCAGCTCCCCACTAGCGGGACTCAATGAGCAGTTCTTC.

Here the CDR3 DNA reads TGTGCCAGCAGTTTCGTAGGAGATTCACCCCTCCACTTT. Protein product: CASSFVGDSPLHF. The gene calls are TRBV28 and TRBJ1-6; no clear D gene. Trimming stripped 3 bases from V and 8 bases from J, with 8 bases between. In germline, CDR1 is MDHEN, CDR2 SYDVKM. The CDR3 is 13 amino acids.

This clonotype was counted only a few times. The chain carries TRBV4-1 and TRBJ2-1; TRBD2 matches at 9 bases. Germline V CDR1 and CDR2: MGHRA, YSYEKL. This CDR3 comprises 15 residues. Unmatched junction bases numbered 7, after V lost 6 bases and J lost 4 bases. CDR3 region: CASSRLAGQYNEQFF. The CDR3 DNA is TGCGCCAGCAGTCGGCTAGCGGGACAATACAATGAGCAGTTCTTC.

This chain joins TRBV10-3 and TRBJ2-7; perhaps TRBD1 as D (6 bases). The V end was cut by 6 bases, the J end by 0 bases, with 15 bases between. Germline lookup yields CDR1 ENHRY and CDR2 SYGVKD. This CDR3 has 15 amino acids. CDR3 DNA sequence: TGTGCCATCAGCGAGGGGACATTGAGCTCCTACGAGCAGTACTTC. Protein sequence: CAISEGTLSSYEQYF.

V usage is TRBV29-1 and J usage is TRBJ1-1, with D uncertain. The CDR3 has 11 amino acids. Per germline, CDR1 SQVTM and CDR2 ANQGSEA. V dropped 6 bases and J dropped 12 bases, with 17 bases sitting between them. CDR3 region: CSVDRASLSFF. DNA for the CDR3: TGCAGCGTCGACCGGGCCTCCTTGTCTTTCTTT.

This clonotype was seen many times. V and J are TRBV19 and TRBJ2-1; D might be TRBD2 (5 bases). The CDR3 sequence is 12 residues long. Trimming took 6 bases from V and 2 from J, leaving 5 bases between them. Germline V gene data show CDR1 as LNHDA and CDR2 as SQIVND (reference sequence). CDR3 protein: CASRLAYNEQFF. The CDR3 DNA follows: TGTGCCAGTAGACTAGCCTACAATGAGCAGTTCTTC.

This clonotype has just a few counts. The rearrangement uses TRBV9 and TRBJ1-5; no reliable D call. Germline values: CDR1 SGDLS, CDR2 YYNGEE. This CDR3 spans 20 amino acids. Between the trimmed V and J ends, which lost 3 bases and 4 bases, there was a span of 29 bases. The CDR3: CASSAQSGEPRLIVNQPQHF. The CDR3 DNA reads as TGTGCCAGCAGCGCTCAGAGCGGGGAACCGAGACTCATTGTTAATCAGCCCCAGCATTTT.